This T cell receptor (beta chain) emerged from a study of CD8+ T cells in alopecia areata (dated by TCRdb to the late 2010s). In the study overall: In both human patients and the C3H/HeJ mouse model, the study applied high-throughput TCRbeta sequencing to look at T cell clonal expansion in alopecia areata. Human TCRbeta sequencing covered scalp tissue and sorted CD4+ and CD8+ peripheral blood T cells from patchy and totalis/universalis alopecia areata patients and healthy controls. Clonality in the scalp was compared among normal scalp (n=4), patchy alopecia areata scalp (n=8), and alopecia totalis/universalis scalp (n=8). RNA came from the PAXgene miRNA kit for fixed scalp, the miRNeasy kit for PBMCs, and the RNeasy kit for mouse skin. Amplification of TCRbeta CDR3 regions was done by immunoSEQ multiplex PCR using 35 Vbeta forward primers and 13 Jbeta reverse primers. What the work shows at the level of the full study, not this receptor alone: Compared with normal scalp, lesional scalp, particularly in alopecia totalis/universalis, had higher clonality and more expanded CD8+ clones, which suggests antigenic drive. TCR sequences shared between patients were less clear than in mice, possibly partly because of HLA diversity in the patient population. Unlike mouse skin, which is dominated by gammadelta T cells, normal human skin has resident alphabeta T cells that are also sequenced, and this complicates analysis of the scalp TCR repertoire.

A note on this clone: This receptor's antigen is unknown. Per-base quality was not reported, and no clone a single base away is much larger than it.

Library construction relied on the immunoSEQ multiplex PCR assay. For TCR sequencing, RNA was extracted from every sample and reverse transcribed into cDNA to serve as template. First-strand cDNA was synthesized using SuperScript III with a 2:1 mix of oligo-dT and random hexamers. A synthetic immune receptor repertoire was used to gauge amplification bias, and whatever bias remained was removed computationally. Concerning the study's data processing: After raw reads were preprocessed to remove errors, the CDR3 was defined following IMGT conventions as running from the conserved cysteine to phenylalanine. Clonality was computed by normalizing Shannon entropy by log2 of the number of productive unique TCRs and subtracting the result from 1. CD4 or CD8 identity of scalp clones was inferred by cross-referencing scalp TCRbeta sequences with sorted blood CD4 and CD8 repertoires. As stored in TCRdb, this immuneACCESS dataset retains in-frame rearrangements with V and J assigned. A fraction of the clones does not appear; measured against another copy, unresolved V genes explain less than half of the discrepancy, and the remainder lacks a known reason. D and trimming were read from the DNA, whereas the V and J calls and clone size are those reported in that table. The sample table shows roughly 150,000 clones, and about 60% are seen once. The top ten clonotypes cover under 5.5% of the sample.

PBMCs were separated by density centrifugation and stained for CD3, CD4 and CD8, after which CD4+ and CD8+ T cells were sorted on a FACSAria. Scalp biopsies and blood samples were obtained from unaffected controls. From the cysteine up to the phenylalanine, the CDR3 has a length of 16 residues. The DNA shown is the 48-base CDR3, in frame from base 1. CDR1 and CDR2, per the germline V gene, are SGHRS and YFSETQ. V was cut back by 4 bases and J by 2 bases, leaving a gap of 19 bases between them. The rearrangement combines TRBV5-1 with TRBJ2-7, with no reliable assignment of the D segment. Input material: CD4+ T cells sorted from blood. The sequence was collected from a human donor in good health. CDR3 sequence: CASSPTVTLSTYEQYF. The DNA sequence follows: TGCGCCAGCAGCCCGACGGTTACGCTATCAACCTACGAGCAGTACTTC.